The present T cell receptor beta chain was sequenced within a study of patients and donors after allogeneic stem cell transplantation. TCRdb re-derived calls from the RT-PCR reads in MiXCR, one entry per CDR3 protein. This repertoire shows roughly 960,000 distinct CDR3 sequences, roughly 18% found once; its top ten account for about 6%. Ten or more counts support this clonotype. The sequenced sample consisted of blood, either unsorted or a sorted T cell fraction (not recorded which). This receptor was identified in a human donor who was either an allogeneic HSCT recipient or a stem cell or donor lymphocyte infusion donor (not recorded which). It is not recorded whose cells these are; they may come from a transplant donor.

The CDR3 spells CASSSPAREGDEQFF. The CDR3 nucleotides are TGTGCCAGCAGCTCTCCGGCCCGGGAGGGGGATGAGCAGTTCTTC. The chain links TRBV11-2 to TRBJ2-1, with 8 bases lining up with TRBD2. CDR3 length: 15 residues. Germline V gene lookup returns CDR1 SGHAT and CDR2 FQNNGV. The ends lost 4 bases at V and 8 bases at J; junction bases unmatched: 10. The full variable domain, with the rest looked up from reference TRBV11-2 and TRBJ2-1, is EAGVAQSPRYKIIEKRQSVAFWCNPISGHATLYWYQQILGQGPKLLIQFQNNGVVDDSQLPKDRFSAERLKGVDSTLKIQPAKLEDSAVYLCASSSPAREGDEQFFGPGTRLTVL.